Presented here are 15 T cell receptor beta chains from one specimen sequenced in a study of regulatory T cells in long-lasting Graves disease. Noted time point: newly diagnosed GD, antithyroid drugs for less than 3 months. From PBMCs, RNA was extracted and then used to make the TCR library. Building the TCR beta libraries relied on iRepertoire HTBI primers, and CDR3 regions underwent Arm-PCR. From the multiplex PCR reads, TCRdb called clonotypes with MiXCR, one entry per CDR3 protein. Among approximately 400,000 distinct CDR3 sequences listed, approximately 12% were seen once. This sample was also put to use in a study of T cells in Graves' hyperthyroidism and ophthalmopathy.

The specimen was peripheral blood mononuclear cells (PBMCs), collected at new diagnosis, from a patient treated with antithyroid drugs. These receptors came from a woman aged 18-29 years with Graves disease.

This clonotype was picked up many times. The rearrangement links TRBV20-1 to TRBJ1-2; D remains unclear. V lost 5 bases to trimming and J lost 2 bases, with 15 bases between them. Germline lookup yields CDR1 DFQATT and CDR2 SNEGSKA (reference sequence). This CDR3 has 14 amino acids. The CDR3 loop reads CSAYMGRPNYGYTF. The CDR3 DNA follows: TGCAGTGCTTATATGGGCAGACCGAACTATGGCTACACCTTC.

The chain is built from TRBV6-2 or TRBV6-3 and TRBJ1-2; 8 positions agree with TRBD1. Germline V CDR1 and CDR2: MNHEY, SVGEGT. CDR3 size: 14 residues. Losses at the gene ends were 6 bases for V and 5 bases for J; bases not matched to a gene: 8. CDR3 in DNA: TGTGCCAGCAGGCCAGACAGGGGAGAATATGGCTACACCTTC. This translates into CASRPDRGEYGYTF.

This clonotype appeared many times. This chain links TRBV28 with TRBJ2-7; TRBD1 agrees at 7 bases. Germline trimming cut 7 bases from V and 7 bases from J; bases unmatched to any gene: 13. CDR3 size: 14 residues. CDR1 and CDR2 (germline): MDHEN, SYDVKM. CDR3: CASTPHRGREEQYF. The CDR3 DNA follows: TGTGCCAGCACACCCCACAGGGGTCGAGAGGAGCAGTACTTC.

This clonotype was detected many times. CDR3 in DNA: TGTGCCAGCAGGAGCAGAAACGGAACTAATGAAAAACTGTTTTTT. Translated: CASRSRNGTNEKLFF. The J gene is TRBJ1-4, the V gene TRBV12-3 or TRBV12-4, with no clear D. The CDR3 is made up of 15 amino acids. Deletions cut 6 bases from V and 1 base from J, with 12 bases between.

In nucleotides, the CDR3 is TGTGCCAGCAGTTTATCACTCTCTGGAAACACCATATATTTT. Translated: CASSLSLSGNTIYF. This chain joins TRBV12-3 or TRBV12-4 and TRBJ1-3; D not resolved. This CDR3 has 14 amino acids. V lost 2 bases and J 0 bases, leaving 5 bases between the germline ends.

This clonotype was seen many times. This chain uses TRBV4-2 with TRBJ2-5; a weak D match, TRBD2 (5 bases). CDR1 and CDR2 from the germline V gene are LGHNA and YNFKEQ. The CDR3 is made up of 16 amino acids. Trimming cost V 3 bases and J 1 base, with 15 bases left between them. CDR3 sequence (DNA): TGTGCCAGCAGCCAGACCCCCACTAGTTTCCAAGAGACCCAGTACTTC. Translation: CASSQTPTSFQETQYF.

This clonotype appeared many times. The V and J genes are TRBV20-1 and TRBJ1-6; possibly TRBD1 for D (6 bases). Germline V gene lookup returns CDR1 DFQATT and CDR2 SNEGSKA (reference sequence). Trimming removed 6 bases from V and 0 bases from J, with 18 bases in between. The CDR3 spans 17 residues. CDR3 DNA sequence: TGCAGTGCGAGGAGGGGGGGAATCAGCTCCTATAATTCACCCCTCCACTTT. Translating it yields CSARRGGISSYNSPLHF.

This clonotype was counted a few times. V and J are TRBV11-2 and TRBJ2-2; D remains unclear. Germline loops: CDR1 SGHAT, CDR2 FQNNGV. Between the trimmed V and J ends, which lost 5 bases and 1 base, there was a span of 11 bases. CDR3 size: 15 residues. DNA of the CDR3: TGTGCCAGCAGCCCCCGCAGGCTGAACACCGGGGAGCTGTTTTTT. It codes for CASSPRRLNTGELFF.

This clonotype was picked up many times. The chain employs TRBV13 and TRBJ2-1; a possible D gene is TRBD1 (6 bases). This CDR3 contains 12 residues. Germline-derived CDR1 and CDR2 are PRHDT and FYEKMQ (reference sequence). Trimming removed 5 bases from V and 8 bases from J, with 10 bases in between. Here the CDR3 DNA reads TGTGCCAGCAGCGGAGACAGGTATGAGCAGTTCTTC. It translates to CASSGDRYEQFF.

This clonotype was seen only a few times. This sequence joins TRBV6-1 and TRBJ1-5, with 7 bases aligning to TRBD1. CDR3 length equals 15 residues. V trimming: 5 bases; J trimming: 2 bases; junction bases outside the gene matches: 6. Germline V lookup: CDR1 MNHNS, CDR2 SASEGT. The CDR3 sequence: CASSIQGIGNQPQHF. In nucleotides, the CDR3 is TGTGCCAGCAGTATACAGGGGATTGGCAATCAGCCCCAGCATTTT.

This sequence joins TRBV9 and TRBJ1-3, with D hard to call. This CDR3 is 18 amino acids long. Trimming took 3 bases from V and 11 from J, leaving 30 bases between them. Per the germline V gene, CDR1 is SGDLS and CDR2 is YYNGEE. Written as DNA, the CDR3 is TGTGCCAGCAGCGCATCGAACCGGGAGCACTTGCGTGGAATGGCCATATATTTT. Amino acid sequence: CASSASNREHLRGMAIYF.

This chain connects TRBV4-2 to TRBJ1-2, with TRBD1 matching over 8 bases. This CDR3 has 14 residues. CDR1 LGHNA and CDR2 YNFKEQ come from the germline V gene. J lost 8 bases, V lost 2 bases, and 7 bases had no gene match. The CDR3 region is CASSQTTGVLGYTF. CDR3 DNA sequence: TGTGCCAGCAGCCAAACGACAGGGGTCTTGGGCTACACCTTC.

This clonotype was picked up many times. The chain recombines TRBV20-1 with TRBJ1-6; weak D call: TRBD1 (5 bases). V lost 6 bases and J 8 bases, leaving 20 bases between the germline ends. The CDR3 has 15 amino acids. Germline V lookup: CDR1 DFQATT, CDR2 SNEGSKA (reference sequence). CDR3 loop: CSATEGHLADSPLHF. CDR3 nucleotide sequence: TGCAGTGCAACCGAGGGGCACTTGGCGGATTCACCCCTCCACTTT.

The J gene is TRBJ1-2, the V gene TRBV19, with no clear D. Trimming stripped 5 bases from V and 2 bases from J, with 18 bases between. Germline V lookup: CDR1 LNHDA, CDR2 SQIVND (reference sequence). This CDR3 comprises 16 residues. Written as DNA, the CDR3 is TGTGCCAGTAGTTCTTTTTACGTGCGGCAGAACTATGGCTACACCTTC. Protein: CASSSFYVRQNYGYTF.

A few counts support this clonotype. This chain uses TRBV6-2 or TRBV6-3 with TRBJ2-1, with D hard to call. From germline, CDR1 is MNHEY and CDR2 SVGEGT. V gave up 0 bases and J gave up 3 bases, with 12 bases separating them. This CDR3 comprises 16 residues. CDR3 in amino acids: CASSYSRRALYNEQFF. The CDR3 coding sequence is TGTGCCAGCAGTTACTCGAGACGCGCCCTCTACAATGAGCAGTTCTTC.